Each of the 22 T cell receptor beta chains below was sequenced from the same sample in a study of OX40 agonist ivuxolimab in advanced cancers. Measured with immunoSEQ multiplex PCR; TCRdb has only the in-frame clones, and not every one. The sample lists about 72,000 clones, roughly 88% occurring once. The sample consisted of CD4+ or CD8+ T cells sorted from blood, taken in a trial of the OX40 agonist ivuxolimab. These receptors originate from an adult with an advanced solid tumor such as melanoma, head and neck, liver or kidney cancer.

J is TRBJ2-1 and V is TRBV5-1; 8 positions agree with TRBD1. The V gene end was trimmed by 0 bases and the J gene end by 5 bases; junction bases not matched to a gene: 4. The CDR3 totals 15 residues. The germline CDR1 and CDR2 sequences are SGHRS and YFSETQ. CDR3 protein: CASSLEGQANNEQFF. Here the CDR3 DNA reads TGCGCCAGCAGCTTGGAGGGACAGGCAAACAATGAGCAGTTCTTC.

This chain joins TRBV2 and TRBJ2-3; 7 nucleotides agree with TRBD1. The CDR3 sequence is 13 residues long. CDR1 and CDR2 (germline): SNHLY, FYNNEI. V gave up 6 bases and J gave up 6 bases; unmatched junction bases: 6. The chain's CDR3 is CASSPDREDTQYF. For the CDR3, the DNA is TGTGCCAGCAGCCCCGACAGGGAGGATACGCAGTATTTT. Supplemented by reference TRBV2 and TRBJ2-3, the full variable domain reads EPEVTQTPSHQVTQMGQEVILRCVPISNHLYFYWYRQILGQKVEFLVSFYNNEISEKSEIFDDQFSVERPDGSNFTLKIRSTKLEDSAMYFCASSPDREDTQYFGPGTRLTVL.

CDR3 amino acids: CASSRRDAVYEQYF. For the CDR3, the DNA is TGTGCCAGCAGCAGGAGGGACGCAGTCTACGAGCAGTACTTC. This rearrangement joins TRBV5-6 to TRBJ2-7, with D perhaps TRBD2 (6 bases). The CDR3 is 14 amino acids. Germline lookup yields CDR1 SGHDT and CDR2 YYEEEE. Trimming left V 4 bases short and J 3 bases short, with 14 bases between.

This clone was found once. The CDR3 bases are TGTGCCAGCAGCTTGGGACAGAGCCTTACCGGGGAGCTGTTTTTT. Translation: CASSLGQSLTGELFF. J is TRBJ2-2 and V is TRBV11-2; the match to TRBD1 covers 7 bases. The CDR3 is made up of 15 amino acids. Losses at the gene ends were 3 bases for V and 5 bases for J; bases not matched to a gene: 6. Germline V lookup: CDR1 SGHAT, CDR2 FQNNGV.

V is TRBV4-3 and J is TRBJ2-4; TRBD1 matches 7 bases. The V gene end was trimmed by 0 bases and the J gene end by 0 bases; junction bases not matched to a gene: 11. There are 19 residues in the CDR3. Germline CDR1 is LGHNA and CDR2 is YSLEER. As DNA, the CDR3 is TGCGCCAGCAGCCAAGACGCGACAGGGTCCCGCTTAGCCAAAAACATTCAGTACTTC. It yields the protein CASSQDATGSRLAKNIQYF.

In DNA form, the CDR3 reads TGTGCCAGCAGCTTAGGTGAAACGGTGGGCTACACCTTC. It codes for CASSLGETVGYTF. V and J are TRBV11-2 and TRBJ1-2; no clear D. The CDR3 contains 13 residues. Per the germline V gene, CDR1 is SGHAT and CDR2 is FQNNGV. Trimming cost V 1 base and J 8 bases, with 11 bases left between them.

The rearrangement uses TRBV5-6 and TRBJ1-2, with D tentatively TRBD1 (6 bases). Trimming took 4 bases from V and 8 from J, leaving 12 bases between them. Per the germline V gene, CDR1 is SGHDT and CDR2 is YYEEEE. The CDR3 spans 12 residues. The CDR3 region is CASSRQGHGYTF. CDR3 nucleotide sequence: TGTGCCAGCAGCCGGCAGGGACACGGCTACACCTTC.

This rearrangement joins TRBV18 to TRBJ2-3; D is uncertain. The CDR3 sequence is 14 residues long. Looked up from germline, CDR1 is KGHSH and CDR2 is LQKENI. The V gene lost 1 base and the J gene lost 4 bases, with 9 bases spanning the gap. This CDR3 reads CASSPRASSDTQYF. The CDR3 region has the DNA TGTGCCAGCTCACCACGTGCCAGCTCAGATACGCAGTATTTT.

The J gene is TRBJ1-2, the V gene TRBV29-1; 8 bases agree with TRBD1. CDR1 SQVTM and CDR2 ANQGSEA come from the germline V gene. The CDR3 spans 13 residues. The CDR3 region is CITLTGEEYGYTF. The CDR3 DNA reads as TGCATCACCTTGACAGGGGAGGAGTATGGCTACACCTTC.

V and J are TRBV19 and TRBJ2-5; D possibly corresponds to TRBD2 (6 bases). The V gene lost 9 bases and the J gene lost 3 bases, with 20 bases spanning the gap. This CDR3 comprises 15 residues. Germline V gene sequence: CDR1 LNHDA, CDR2 SQIVND (reference sequence). The CDR3 DNA sequence: TGTGCCAGCCGGGACGGGGGTTGGTCGGAAGAGACCCAGTACTTC. This translates into CASRDGGWSEETQYF.

This clone has only one observation. The chain joins TRBV7-9 to TRBJ1-3, with TRBD1 matching over 7 bases. Germline V gives CDR1 SEHNR, CDR2 FQNEAQ (reference sequence). After removal of 10 bases from V and 0 bases from J, the junction contained 12 bases not matched to a gene. There are 16 residues in the CDR3. This CDR3 reads CATTRQGTSSGNTIYF. As DNA, the CDR3 is TGTGCCACAACAAGACAGGGAACGAGCTCTGGAAACACCATATATTTT.

This clone is a singleton in its sample. This chain uses TRBV7-3 with TRBJ2-6; 8 nucleotides align to TRBD1. The ends lost 5 bases at V and 4 bases at J; junction bases unmatched: 7. The CDR3 covers 16 residues. Germline values: CDR1 SGHTA, CDR2 FQGTGA. CDR3 loop: CASSPRTGRGANVLTF. The CDR3 DNA follows: TGTGCCAGCAGCCCACGGACAGGGCGGGGGGCCAACGTCCTGACTTTC.

The CDR3 spells CASRKGYEQYF. The CDR3 nucleotides read TGTGCCAGCAGGAAGGGTTACGAGCAGTACTTC. The V call is TRBV7-2, the J call TRBJ2-7; D unresolved. With 6 bases removed from V and 4 bases from J, the gap between germline ends came to 7 bases. The CDR3 contains 11 residues. From germline, CDR1 is SGHTA and CDR2 FQGNSA.

The chain has TRBV2 and TRBJ1-6, with TRBD1 matching 7 bases. The length of the CDR3 is 14 residues. CDR1 SNHLY and CDR2 FYNNEI come from the germline V gene. Losses at the gene ends were 7 bases for V and 13 bases for J; bases not matched to a gene: 13. CDR3 sequence: CASTRQGQGEPLHF. DNA for the CDR3: TGTGCCAGCACGAGACAGGGCCAAGGCGAGCCCCTCCACTTT.

This clone showed up just once. The rearrangement links TRBV9 to TRBJ1-2; 12 bases are a match to TRBD1. The CDR3 length is 15 residues. The V segment lost 1 base and the J segment 4 bases; nucleotides outside the gene matches: 2. CDR1 and CDR2 from the germline V gene are SGDLS and YYNGEE. The CDR3 loop reads CASSVSGQGAYGYTF. The CDR3 DNA follows: TGTGCCAGCAGCGTATCGGGACAGGGGGCCTATGGCTACACCTTC. Full variable domain (outside the CDR3, taken from reference TRBV9 and TRBJ1-2): DSGVTQTPKHLITATGQRVTLRCSPRSGDLSVYWYQQSLDQGLQFLIQYYNGEERAKGNILERFSAQQFPDLHSELNLSSLELGDSALYFCASSVSGQGAYGYTFGSGTRLTVV.

This rearrangement joins TRBV5-6 to TRBJ2-1; a weak D match, TRBD2 (5 bases). Germline V lookup: CDR1 SGHDT, CDR2 YYEEEE. This CDR3 spans 18 amino acids. Between the trimmed V and J ends, which lost 4 bases and 2 bases, there was a span of 22 bases. The CDR3 is CASSVPGSPSRTYNEQFF. The CDR3 DNA reads as TGTGCCAGCAGCGTTCCGGGATCCCCCTCGAGGACCTACAATGAGCAGTTCTTC.

V is TRBV5-5 and J is TRBJ2-7; 10 bases are shared with TRBD1. The CDR3 extends over 14 amino acids. Unmatched junction bases numbered 6, after V lost 4 bases and J lost 5 bases. CDR1 and CDR2 (germline): SGHKS, YYEKEE (reference sequence). The CDR3: CASSLTGTGDEQYF. The CDR3 nucleotides read TGTGCCAGCAGCCTGACAGGGACAGGGGACGAGCAGTACTTC.

The CDR3 sequence is CASSVDGTSGASEQYF. CDR3 bases: TGTGCCAGCAGCGTAGATGGCACTAGCGGGGCTAGCGAGCAGTACTTC. This sequence joins TRBV9 and TRBJ2-7; TRBD2 aligns across 10 bases. After removal of 0 bases from V and 6 bases from J, the junction contained 9 bases not matched to a gene. The CDR3 spans 16 residues. Per the germline V gene, CDR1 is SGDLS and CDR2 is YYNGEE. Variable domain in full (rest from reference TRBV9 and TRBJ2-7): DSGVTQTPKHLITATGQRVTLRCSPRSGDLSVYWYQQSLDQGLQFLIQYYNGEERAKGNILERFSAQQFPDLHSELNLSSLELGDSALYFCASSVDGTSGASEQYFGPGTRLTVT.

The gene calls are TRBV5-6 and TRBJ1-4; TRBD1 aligns across 7 bases. Germline CDR1 is SGHDT and CDR2 is YYEEEE. V lost 3 bases to trimming and J lost 8 bases; unmatched junction nucleotides: 7. CDR3 length equals 14 residues. The CDR3 nucleotides read TGTGCCAGCAGCTGGACAGGTGGTTACGAAAAACTGTTTTTT. It specifies CASSWTGGYEKLFF.

V is TRBV27 and J is TRBJ2-2; possibly TRBD1 for D (6 bases). The CDR3 totals 12 residues. V was pared by 4 bases and J by 7 bases, with 7 bases between. Germline lookup yields CDR1 MNHEY and CDR2 SMNVEV (reference sequence). CDR3 sequence (DNA): TGTGCCAGCAGTTACAGGGTCGGGGAGCTGTTTTTT. Translated, it gives CASSYRVGELFF.

The V call is TRBV9, the J call TRBJ1-6; D remains unclear. Trimming took off 0 bases at V and 0 bases at J, with 7 bases between the two ends. CDR1 and CDR2 from the germline V gene are SGDLS and YYNGEE. This CDR3 comprises 16 residues. The CDR3 DNA follows: TGTGCCAGCAGCGTAGGACCGAGCTCCTATAATTCACCCCTCCACTTT. Protein sequence: CASSVGPSSYNSPLHF. The variable domain in full, with the rest retrieved from reference TRBV9 and TRBJ1-6, is DSGVTQTPKHLITATGQRVTLRCSPRSGDLSVYWYQQSLDQGLQFLIQYYNGEERAKGNILERFSAQQFPDLHSELNLSSLELGDSALYFCASSVGPSSYNSPLHFGNGTRLTVT.

In its sample, this clone was seen once. The chain is built from TRBV18 and TRBJ1-4; no firm D call. CDR3 length: 17 amino acids. Trimming left V 3 bases short and J 0 bases short, with 14 bases between. In germline, CDR1 is KGHSH, CDR2 LQKENI. CDR3 nucleotide sequence: TGTGCCAGCTCACCTGCGCTGAAAATTGCAACTAATGAAAAACTGTTTTTT. Its protein is CASSPALKIATNEKLFF.